Below are 19 T cell receptor beta chains sequenced from a single sample in a study of human T cells and chemical hapten exposure. TCRdb fed the 5' RACE reads into MiXCR, producing one record per CDR3 protein. The sample yields about 140,000 distinct CDR3 sequences, about 4.3% seen once. The study extracted total RNA from unfractionated whole blood. Receptor source: a female donor in good health.

About this clonotype itself: A read error may explain this, as a much larger clone is one base away. The rearrangement links TRBV10-3 to TRBJ2-7; D is tentatively TRBD1 or TRBD2 (6 bases each). The CDR3 is 15 residues long. Germline V gene data show CDR1 as ENHRY and CDR2 as SYGVKD. The CDR3 sequence: CAISEKGGPSYKQYF. The CDR3 DNA sequence: TGTGCCATCAGTGAGAAGGGGGGTCCCTCCTACAAGCAGTACTTC.

This clonotype was detected many times. The J gene is TRBJ1-6, the V gene TRBV2; D is ambiguous. Germline V gives CDR1 SNHLY, CDR2 FYNNEI. Trimming pared 1 base from V and 7 bases from J, leaving 11 bases between. This CDR3 comprises 15 residues. The CDR3 DNA is TGTGCCAGCAGTGAAGGGCAGGTGGGGAATTCACCCCTCCACTTT. Amino acid sequence: CASSEGQVGNSPLHF. The complete variable domain, with remaining parts taken from reference TRBV2 and TRBJ1-6, reads EPEVTQTPSHQVTQMGQEVILRCVPISNHLYFYWYRQILGQKVEFLVSFYNNEISEKSEIFDDQFSVERPDGSNFTLKIRSTKLEDSAMYFCASSEGQVGNSPLHFGNGTRLTVT.

Many counts were recorded for this clonotype. The chain carries TRBV19 and TRBJ2-1; D call uncertain. V shed 4 bases and J shed 4 bases, with 5 bases lying between them. This CDR3 spans 12 amino acids. Looked up from germline, CDR1 is LNHDA and CDR2 is SQIVND (reference sequence). This chain's CDR3 is CASSTAYNEQFF. In DNA, the CDR3 is TGTGCCAGTAGTACGGCTTACAATGAGCAGTTCTTC.

At least ten counts were recorded for this clonotype. V usage is TRBV20-1 and J usage is TRBJ2-3; no clear D gene. Germline CDR1 and CDR2: DFQATT and SNEGSKA (reference sequence). The CDR3 covers 14 residues. V was trimmed by 3 bases and J by 0 bases, leaving 10 bases between them. The DNA of the CDR3 is TGCAGTGCTAGTCTGGCCACTAGCACAGATACGCAGTATTTT. This encodes CSASLATSTDTQYF.

This clonotype was seen ten or more times. This chain joins TRBV23-1 and TRBJ2-2; no reliable D call. TRBV23-1 is designated an ORF whose function remains uncertain. The CDR3 covers 17 residues. Deletions cut 2 bases from V and 0 bases from J, with 13 bases between. In DNA form, the CDR3 reads TGCGCCAGCAGTCAAGATTTGCGTGCGGCGAACACCGGGGAGCTGTTTTTT. It is translated as CASSQDLRAANTGELFF.

This chain links TRBV6-6 with TRBJ2-3, with 10 bases aligning to TRBD2. This CDR3 contains 15 residues. CDR1 is MNHNY and CDR2 is SVGAGI in the germline V gene (reference sequence). The CDR3 DNA is TGTACCGTTAGCGGGGGGCCTAGTAGCACAGATACGCAGTATTTT. The encoded protein is CTVSGGPSSTDTQYF.

This clonotype was seen repeatedly, ten times or more. With a much larger clone just one base away, this may be a read error. This chain connects TRBV27 to TRBJ2-5; D is undetermined. This CDR3 spans 14 amino acids. Trimming took 2 bases from V and 1 from J, leaving 8 bases between them. Germline-derived CDR1 and CDR2 are MNHEY and SMNVEV (reference sequence). The CDR3 reads CASSLRPPQETQYF. As DNA, the CDR3 is TGTGCCAGCAGTTTACGCCCCCCCCAAGAGACCCAGTACTTC.

V and J are TRBV12-3 or TRBV12-4 and TRBJ2-6; TRBD1 matches at 11 bases. J gave up 4 bases and V 3 bases, and 8 bases lay outside the gene matches. The CDR3 totals 18 residues. The CDR3 spells CASSFTGQGAWGANVLTF. The CDR3 DNA sequence: TGTGCCAGCAGTTTTACCGGACAGGGGGCGTGGGGGGCCAACGTCCTGACTTTC.

The sample holds many counts of this clonotype. The rearrangement uses TRBV6-1 and TRBJ1-1, with D possibly being TRBD1 (5 bases). The germline V gene has CDR1 MNHNS and CDR2 SASEGT. This CDR3 has 19 residues. The ends were cut back, 1 base at V and 0 bases at J, with 21 bases in the middle. The CDR3 bases are TGTGCCAGCAGTGAAGGCGGGGGGGAGGTTATCGGAATGAACACTGAAGCTTTCTTT. It encodes CASSEGGGEVIGMNTEAFF.

This clonotype was found many times. V usage is TRBV30 and J usage is TRBJ2-1; D uncertain. V lost 2 bases and J 6 bases, leaving 5 bases between the germline ends. Germline-derived CDR1 and CDR2 are GTSNPN and SVGIG (reference sequence). The CDR3 consists of 11 residues. CDR3 region: CAWSQANEQFF. The CDR3 DNA sequence: TGTGCCTGGAGTCAGGCCAATGAGCAGTTCTTC.

As for this clonotype: A read error is possible here, since a much larger clone lies one base away. The rearrangement links TRBV7-2 to TRBJ2-1, with a possible D match to TRBD1 (6 bases). Germline V gene sequence: CDR1 SGHTA, CDR2 FQGNSA. Trimming removed 8 bases from V and 8 bases from J, with 19 bases in between. This CDR3 has 14 residues. The CDR3 loop reads CASGQGPLVDEQFF. DNA for the CDR3: TGTGCCAGCGGCCAGGGGCCGCTCGTGGATGAGCAGTTCTTC.

This clonotype was recorded at least ten times. The chain couples TRBV4-1 to TRBJ2-7; 10 positions match TRBD1. V dropped 4 bases and J dropped 3; count of bases not matched to a gene: 9. Germline loops: CDR1 MGHRA, CDR2 YSYEKL. The CDR3 contains 16 residues. CDR3 DNA: TGCGCCAGCAGCCCATCATTGACAGGGGGCGTCTACGAGCAGTACTTC. It is translated as CASSPSLTGGVYEQYF.

This clonotype came up a few times. The chain is built from TRBV27 and TRBJ2-6; D is unclear. V gave up 1 base and J gave up 0 bases, with 4 bases separating them. The CDR3 is made up of 15 amino acids. Per the germline V gene, CDR1 is MNHEY and CDR2 is SMNVEV (reference sequence). CDR3 in amino acids: CASSLWGSGANVLTF. CDR3 nucleotide sequence: TGTGCCAGCAGTTTATGGGGCTCTGGGGCCAACGTCCTGACTTTC.

This clonotype showed up just a few times. The rearrangement uses TRBV7-9 and TRBJ2-7; 7 positions match TRBD1. V lost 3 bases, J lost 2 bases, and 4 bases stayed unmatched. CDR1 SEHNR and CDR2 FQNEAQ come from the germline V gene (reference sequence). The CDR3 sequence is 14 residues long. CDR3 nucleotides: TGTGCCAGCAGCTTTACAGGGGCGGCCTACGAGCAGTACTTC. Translation gives CASSFTGAAYEQYF. Full variable domain (rest looked up from reference TRBV7-9 and TRBJ2-7): DTGVSQNPRHKITKRGQNVTFRCDPISEHNRLYWYRQTLGQGPEFLTYFQNEAQLEKSRLLSDRFSAERPKGSFSTLEIQRTEQGDSAMYLCASSFTGAAYEQYFGPGTRLTVT.

This clonotype was counted ten times or more. The V and J genes are TRBV18 and TRBJ1-3, with 9 nucleotides matching TRBD1. V lost 3 bases, J lost 0 bases, and 12 bases stayed unmatched. Germline lookup yields CDR1 KGHSH and CDR2 LQKENI. CDR3 length: 19 residues. The CDR3 loop reads CASSPLGQGSANSGNTIYF. CDR3 bases: TGTGCCAGCTCACCGTTGGGACAGGGTAGCGCCAACTCTGGAAACACCATATATTTT. Full variable domain (remainder filled in from reference TRBV18 and TRBJ1-3): NAGVMQNPRHLVRRRGQEARLRCSPMKGHSHVYWYRQLPEEGLKFMVYLQKENIIDESGMPKERFSAEFPKEGPSILRIQQVVRGDSAAYFCASSPLGQGSANSGNTIYFGEGSWLTVV.

This clonotype was seen repeatedly, ten times or more. This chain links TRBV9 with TRBJ2-3, with TRBD2 matching 10 bases. With 0 bases clipped from V and 5 bases from J, the junction kept 6 bases outside the gene matches. In germline, CDR1 is SGDLS, CDR2 YYNGEE. The CDR3 has 16 residues. In DNA form, the CDR3 reads TGTGCCAGCAGCGTAGGTCCAGCGGGGGGGCAAGATACGCAGTATTTT. Translation: CASSVGPAGGQDTQYF. The variable domain in full, completed from reference TRBV9 and TRBJ2-3, reads DSGVTQTPKHLITATGQRVTLRCSPRSGDLSVYWYQQSLDQGLQFLIQYYNGEERAKGNILERFSAQQFPDLHSELNLSSLELGDSALYFCASSVGPAGGQDTQYFGPGTRLTVL.

This clonotype came up many times. J is TRBJ1-1 and V is TRBV27; D is perhaps TRBD1 (5 bases). CDR1 MNHEY and CDR2 SMNVEV come from the germline V gene (reference sequence). V dropped 6 bases and J dropped 1 base, with 9 bases sitting between them. This CDR3 has 13 amino acids. The CDR3 DNA sequence: TGTGCCAGCAGGGGGCACAGGAACACTGAAGCTTTCTTT. Translating it yields CASRGHRNTEAFF.

This clonotype came up many times. The V gene is TRBV6-2 or TRBV6-3, the J gene TRBJ2-1; weak D call: TRBD2 (6 bases). Germline CDR1 is MNHEY and CDR2 is SVGEGT. The CDR3 extends over 14 amino acids. The ends were cut back, 4 bases at V and 8 bases at J, with 15 bases in the middle. Here the CDR3 reads CASSLAGWSDEQFF. The CDR3 DNA reads as TGTGCCAGCAGTTTGGCGGGGTGGTCAGATGAGCAGTTCTTC.

Notes on this clonotype: A clone one base away is much larger, so this may be a read error. The genes are TRBV3-1 and TRBJ1-1, with D possibly matching TRBD1 (6 bases). CDR3 length: 14 residues. Germline assignment: CDR1 LGHDT and CDR2 YNNKEL (reference sequence). V was clipped by 8 bases and J by 6 bases, with 19 bases between them. CDR3 nucleotides: TGTGCCAGCCGCAAAAGGGGGGCCGACGCTGAAGCTTTCTTT. As protein: CASRKRGADAEAFF.